This is a list of T cell receptor beta chains from one sample in a study of T-cell memory formation after mild COVID-19. TCRdb reanalysed the 5' RACE reads using MiXCR and keeps one entry per CDR3 protein. Of about 57,000 distinct CDR3 sequences listed, roughly an eighth are singletons. Material for sequencing was PBMCs or a T cell subset sorted from them (not recorded which). Every receptor here comes from a man aged 18 to 30 who had mild COVID-19 (a few samples of this study predate the infection). Cell type and time point are not known. The conserved cysteine and the conserved F or W are not part of the CDR3 here. Clone size is shown for a subset of rows, as once, few, many or a class of expanded clone.

11	TRBV6-2/TRBV6-3	.	TRBJ1-5	ASSYVVGQPQH
10	TRBV15	.	TRBJ1-5	ATSRGGRPQH
12	TRBV6-2/TRBV6-3	many	TRBJ1-2	ASSSPPWGYGYT
12	TRBV3-1	few	TRBJ1-1	ASSQTGGSTEAF
13	TRBV15	few	TRBJ1-2	ATSSSPPGPRGYT
13	TRBV20-1	few	TRBJ1-6	SARELGNVNSPLH
13	TRBV6-2/TRBV6-3	.	TRBJ2-3	ASSYSGISTDTQY
13	TRBV4-1	many	TRBJ2-2	ASSQEVAVTGELF
10	TRBV29-1	medium-sized	TRBJ2-2	SVEGGTGELF
15	TRBV5-1	many	TRBJ1-1	ASSPVGTGGAYTEAF
15	TRBV12-3/TRBV12-4	.	TRBJ2-1	ASSLLYGTSSYNEQF
10	TRBV10-3	.	TRBJ1-2	ATHRGYYGYT
13	TRBV4-3	many	TRBJ1-3	ASSQARTAGNTIY
12	TRBV12-3/TRBV12-4	many	TRBJ2-1	ASSLTGTYNEQF
11	TRBV12-3/TRBV12-4	few	TRBJ2-2	ASSRRDTGELF
11	TRBV2	.	TRBJ1-1	ASFRGTNTEAF
11	TRBV20-1	many	TRBJ1-6	SGYRVHNSPLH
14	TRBV4-1	many	TRBJ2-3	ASSQESLPSTDTQY